These 20 T cell receptor beta chains share one sample of origin, sequenced in a study of OX40 agonist ivuxolimab in advanced cancers. The table came from immunoSEQ multiplex PCR; TCRdb's copy has only in-frame clones and leaves some out. The sample yields about 83,000 clones, around 92% seen once. This material consisted of CD4+ or CD8+ T cells sorted from blood, taken in a trial of the OX40 agonist ivuxolimab. The receptors come from an adult with an advanced solid tumor such as melanoma, head and neck, liver or kidney cancer.

The rearrangement joins TRBV5-6 to TRBJ2-7; 8 bases agree with TRBD2. The CDR3 spans 16 residues. Germline values: CDR1 SGHDT, CDR2 YYEEEE. After removal of 4 bases from V and 1 base from J, the junction contained 10 bases not matched to a gene. DNA for the CDR3: TGTGCCAGCAGCCATGGCGTCGGGGGGGAATCCTACGAGCAGTACTTC. Amino acids: CASSHGVGGESYEQYF.

This clone was detected only once. This chain connects TRBV23-1 to TRBJ1-2; D might be TRBD1 (5 bases). TRBV23-1 is recorded as an ORF, its role being uncertain. This CDR3 is 16 amino acids long. Trimming stripped 3 bases from V and 4 bases from J, with 18 bases between. The CDR3 spells CASSQERDSTPYGYTF. Written as DNA, the CDR3 is TGCGCCAGCAGTCAGGAACGGGACTCCACTCCCTATGGCTACACCTTC.

CDR3 DNA: TGCAGCGTTGAAAGTATAGGGGTCGGCGCGTGGGGCTACACCTTC. It encodes CSVESIGVGAWGYTF. J is TRBJ1-2 and V is TRBV29-1, with D possibly matching TRBD1 (5 bases). The CDR3 extends over 15 amino acids. Germline V gene sequence: CDR1 SQVTM, CDR2 ANQGSEA. Trimming stripped 2 bases from V and 8 bases from J, with 21 bases between.

The chain has TRBV20-1 and TRBJ1-2, with D perhaps matching TRBD1 (6 bases). CDR1 DFQATT and CDR2 SNEGSKA come from the germline V gene (reference sequence). The CDR3 spans 11 residues. The ends were cut back, 5 bases at V and 8 bases at J, with 12 bases in the middle. CDR3 coding DNA: TGCAGTGCTCACAGGGTCATGGGCTACACCTTC. Protein product: CSAHRVMGYTF.

V is TRBV7-9 and J is TRBJ1-5; D is possibly TRBD1 (5 bases). The V and J ends lost 0 bases and 6 bases respectively, with 6 bases between them. This CDR3 contains 13 residues. Germline CDR1 reads SEHNR; CDR2 reads FQNEAQ (reference sequence). For the CDR3, the DNA is TGTGCCAGCAGCTTAGCTGGGGGTCAGCCCCAGCATTTT. Translated: CASSLAGGQPQHF.

This chain links TRBV15 with TRBJ1-4; D not certain. The CDR3 totals 16 residues. From germline, CDR1 is LNHNV and CDR2 YYDKDF (reference sequence). Deletions cut 1 base from V and 0 bases from J, with 9 bases between. This CDR3 is CATSRVWGATNEKLFF. CDR3 bases: TGTGCCACCAGCAGAGTTTGGGGTGCAACTAATGAAAAACTGTTTTTT.

The rearrangement links TRBV27 to TRBJ2-7; 7 bases are shared with TRBD1. The germline gives CDR1 MNHEY, CDR2 SMNVEV (reference sequence). V was clipped by 5 bases and J by 0 bases; unmatched bases: 7. The CDR3 sequence is 15 residues long. The CDR3 spells CASSQSPGGSYEQYF. For the CDR3, the DNA is TGTGCCAGCAGTCAATCACCAGGGGGCTCCTACGAGCAGTACTTC.

This rearrangement joins TRBV14 to TRBJ1-3; tentatively, D is TRBD1 (5 bases). Germline CDR1 and CDR2: SGHDN and FVKESK. The CDR3 loop spans 14 amino acids. Trimming left V 10 bases short and J 4 bases short, with 17 bases between. For the CDR3, the DNA is TGTGCCAACGAAGGCCCGGGGCTCGGAAACACCATATATTTT. It is translated as CANEGPGLGNTIYF.

This clone was seen only once. Here the CDR3 DNA reads TGCGCCAGCAGCTCCGCAGGACAGGGGAACGAGCAGTACTTC. This gives the protein CASSSAGQGNEQYF. The rearrangement uses TRBV5-1 and TRBJ2-7, with 9 bases fitting TRBD1. Germline V gene lookup returns CDR1 SGHRS and CDR2 YFSETQ. The V gene end was trimmed by 3 bases and the J gene end by 5 bases; junction bases not matched to a gene: 6. The CDR3 consists of 14 residues.

V usage is TRBV6-5 and J usage is TRBJ2-5, with D perhaps TRBD2 (5 bases). Germline CDR1 MNHEY, CDR2 SVGAGI. This CDR3 is 14 amino acids long. Trimming shortened V by 6 bases and J by 5 bases, and 16 bases separated the two germline ends. The CDR3 loop is CASSRGQEKETQYF. Here the CDR3 DNA reads TGTGCCAGCAGCCGCGGGCAAGAGAAGGAGACCCAGTACTTC.

This clone has just one count. The rearrangement uses TRBV19 and TRBJ2-7; D ambiguous. Trimming took off 7 bases at V and 3 bases at J, with 13 bases between the two ends. Germline-derived CDR1 and CDR2 are LNHDA and SQIVND (reference sequence). CDR3 size: 13 residues. The CDR3 coding sequence is TGTGCCAGTACGTCGTCTACCCTCTACGAGCAGTACTTC. Encoded protein: CASTSSTLYEQYF.

The chain combines TRBV18 with TRBJ2-7; 9 bases map to TRBD1. Unmatched junction bases numbered 7, after V lost 2 bases and J lost 2 bases. CDR1 KGHSH and CDR2 LQKENI come from the germline V gene. The CDR3 runs to 16 residues. CDR3 in amino acids: CASSPGQGTPAYEQYF. CDR3 sequence (DNA): TGTGCCAGCTCACCAGGACAGGGGACGCCTGCCTACGAGCAGTACTTC. The full variable domain, with the rest looked up from reference TRBV18 and TRBJ2-7, is NAGVMQNPRHLVRRRGQEARLRCSPMKGHSHVYWYRQLPEEGLKFMVYLQKENIIDESGMPKERFSAEFPKEGPSILRIQQVVRGDSAAYFCASSPGQGTPAYEQYFGPGTRLTVT.

The V and J genes are TRBV7-9 and TRBJ1-2; 11 nucleotides agree with TRBD1. Trimming at V came to 2 bases and at J to 6 bases, leaving 8 bases not matched to a gene. The CDR3 covers 16 residues. In germline, CDR1 is SEHNR, CDR2 FQNEAQ (reference sequence). The CDR3: CASSLPRTGGQDGYTF. In DNA form, the CDR3 reads TGTGCCAGCAGCTTACCCCGGACAGGGGGCCAGGATGGCTACACCTTC.

This chain joins TRBV7-9 and TRBJ2-3; 9 nucleotides line up with TRBD1. Germline V gives CDR1 SEHNR, CDR2 FQNEAQ (reference sequence). This CDR3 is 15 amino acids long. The J segment lost 2 bases and the V segment lost 1 base, leaving 1 base of the junction unmatched. CDR3 amino acids: CASSLGDRDTDTQYF. CDR3 nucleotide sequence: TGTGCCAGCAGCTTAGGGGACAGGGACACAGATACGCAGTATTTT.

This rearrangement joins TRBV9 to TRBJ1-1; D is undetermined. The CDR3 covers 16 residues. V was cut by 4 bases and J by 6 bases, with 22 bases left in between. CDR1 is SGDLS and CDR2 is YYNGEE in the germline V gene. CDR3 region: CASSKSRTTPFPEAFF. CDR3 bases: TGTGCCAGCAGCAAATCCCGGACTACGCCGTTCCCTGAAGCTTTCTTT.

The J gene is TRBJ1-2, the V gene TRBV7-9, with a possible D match to TRBD1 (6 bases). Trimming removed 5 bases from V and 5 bases from J, with 15 bases in between. The CDR3 totals 14 residues. Germline-derived CDR1 and CDR2 are SEHNR and FQNEAQ (reference sequence). CDR3: CASSVTGTRYGYTF. Written as DNA, the CDR3 is TGTGCCAGCAGCGTAACCGGGACAAGATATGGCTACACCTTC.

Points on this clone: A read error may produce the germline difference seen at one junction end. V gene TRBV11-2 combines with J gene TRBJ2-7; 11 nucleotides align to TRBD1. The CDR3 runs to 14 residues. Germline V gene data show CDR1 as SGHAT and CDR2 as FQNNGV. CDR3 in DNA: TGTGCCAGCGGCTTCGGGACAGGGGGACGCGAGCAGTACTTC. Protein product: CASGFGTGGREQYF. Full variable domain (outside the CDR3, taken from reference TRBV11-2 and TRBJ2-7): EAGVAQSPRYKIIEKRQSVAFWCNPISGHATLYWYQQILGQGPKLLIQFQNNGVVDDSQLPKDRFSAERLKGVDSTLKIQPAKLEDSAVYLCASGFGTGGREQYFGPGTRLTVT.

This clone was observed a handful of times. The same CDR3 also results from other DNA sequences found in this sample. This chain connects TRBV30 to TRBJ1-6; 9 bases match TRBD1. The trim removed 3 bases at V and 8 bases at J, leaving 5 bases unmatched. CDR1 and CDR2 from the germline V gene are GTSNPN and SVGIG (reference sequence). The CDR3 covers 14 residues. The CDR3 sequence: CAWSPGQGYSPLHF. In nucleotides, the CDR3 is TGTGCCTGGAGCCCGGGACAGGGCTATTCACCCCTCCACTTT.

The chain uses TRBV13 and TRBJ2-7; 8 nucleotides match TRBD1. This CDR3 comprises 16 residues. The trim removed 4 bases at V and 3 bases at J, leaving 11 bases unmatched. From germline, CDR1 is PRHDT and CDR2 FYEKMQ (reference sequence). DNA for the CDR3: TGTGCCAGCAGCTCGAATACAGGGGGGACTTTCTACGAGCAGTACTTC. It specifies CASSSNTGGTFYEQYF.

The rearrangement joins TRBV10-2 to TRBJ1-1; D gene uncertain. This CDR3 has 14 residues. V was trimmed by 2 bases and J by 0 bases, leaving 7 bases between them. Germline-derived CDR1 and CDR2 are WSHSY and SAAADI. The CDR3 DNA reads as TGCGCCAGCAGTGAGAACACAATGAACACTGAAGCTTTCTTT. This sequence encodes CASSENTMNTEAFF.